This entry lists 28 T cell receptor beta chains sequenced from one sample in a study of CD8 T cells in Susac syndrome. An input of about 0.45 to 1 ug of RNA was subjected to reverse transcription using random hexamers. Each CDR3 protein is one row after TCRdb ran MiXCR on the immunoSEQ multiplex PCR reads. Here the sample spans 150,000 to 200,000 distinct CDR3 sequences, 94% being singletons. The source material was CD4+ T cells from PBMCs. These TCRs come from a human donor with Susac syndrome.

The genes are TRBV9 and TRBJ2-2; 8 nucleotides agree with TRBD1. CDR3 length: 15 amino acids. V was clipped by 5 bases and J by 4 bases; unmatched bases: 7. The V gene's germline CDR1 is SGDLS and CDR2 YYNGEE. The CDR3 protein is CASSIQGVVTGELFF. The CDR3 DNA sequence: TGTGCCAGCAGTATACAGGGGGTGGTCACCGGGGAGCTGTTTTTT. The complete variable domain, with remaining parts taken from reference TRBV9 and TRBJ2-2, reads DSGVTQTPKHLITATGQRVTLRCSPRSGDLSVYWYQQSLDQGLQFLIQYYNGEERAKGNILERFSAQQFPDLHSELNLSSLELGDSALYFCASSIQGVVTGELFFGEGSRLTVL.

The gene calls are TRBV5-1 and TRBJ1-2; no firm D call. The length of the CDR3 is 13 residues. The germline V gene encodes CDR1 SGHRS and CDR2 YFSETQ. Trimming shortened V by 4 bases and J by 1 base, and 8 bases separated the two germline ends. The CDR3 DNA is TGCGCCAGCAGCCCGGGCCTTAACTATGGCTACACCTTC. Protein: CASSPGLNYGYTF.

V usage is TRBV20-1 and J usage is TRBJ2-2, with D maybe TRBD1 (5 bases). In germline, CDR1 is DFQATT, CDR2 SNEGSKA (reference sequence). The germline V and J ends were trimmed by 5 bases and 7 bases, with 14 bases remaining between them. The CDR3 sequence is 13 residues long. CDR3 region: CSAQFQGDGELFF. The CDR3 DNA reads TGCAGTGCTCAGTTCCAGGGCGACGGGGAGCTGTTTTTT.

The chain combines TRBV21-1 with TRBJ2-5; TRBD1 is the table's D call, not checked against the DNA. TRBV21-1 is labeled a pseudogene. The CDR3 runs 15 residues. The CDR3 sequence: CASSKDDDRGKTQYF. In DNA form, the CDR3 reads TGTGCCAGCAGCAAAGATGACGACAGGGGGAAGACCCAGTACTTC.

The chain uses TRBV20-1 and TRBJ2-7, with a weak D call TRBD1 (5 bases). Deletions cut 6 bases from V and 2 bases from J, with 14 bases between. The CDR3 is made up of 13 amino acids. Germline CDR1 DFQATT, CDR2 SNEGSKA (reference sequence). This CDR3 is CSADAGKPYEQYF. For the CDR3, the DNA is TGCAGTGCCGACGCAGGGAAACCCTACGAGCAGTACTTC.

The rearrangement links TRBV20-1 to TRBJ2-5, with D maybe TRBD1 (5 bases). V lost 5 bases to trimming and J lost 1 base, with 14 bases between them. The length of the CDR3 is 14 residues. Germline CDR1 is DFQATT and CDR2 is SNEGSKA (reference sequence). CDR3 region: CSAPQHTGQETQYF. The DNA of the CDR3 is TGCAGTGCTCCACAACACACAGGCCAAGAGACCCAGTACTTC.

This chain connects TRBV25-1 to TRBJ2-5, with D uncertain. V lost 8 bases and J 2 bases, leaving 6 bases between the germline ends. Germline-derived CDR1 and CDR2 are MGHDK and SYGVNS. The CDR3 is made up of 11 amino acids. The CDR3 loop reads CASPDQETQYF. CDR3 DNA sequence: TGTGCCAGCCCAGATCAAGAGACCCAGTACTTC.

The genes are TRBV11-2 and TRBJ1-2, with D tentatively TRBD1 (5 bases). This CDR3 contains 14 residues. Trimming left V 5 bases short and J 8 bases short, with 18 bases between. Germline V CDR1 and CDR2: SGHAT, FQNNGV. The CDR3 DNA reads TGTGCCAGCAGCACGATACGCCGGGAGGGGGGCTACACCTTC. Translation gives CASSTIRREGGYTF.

This chain connects TRBV20-1 to TRBJ1-2; TRBD1 matches 8 bases. Germline V gene sequence: CDR1 DFQATT, CDR2 SNEGSKA (reference sequence). The length of the CDR3 is 12 residues. The V gene end was trimmed by 3 bases and the J gene end by 8 bases; junction bases not matched to a gene: 5. CDR3 nucleotide sequence: TGCAGTGCTAGCCATAGGACAGGGGGCTACACCTTC. It encodes CSASHRTGGYTF.

The genes are TRBV3-1 and TRBJ1-6, with D possibly being TRBD1 (5 bases). Trimming pared 2 bases from V and 6 bases from J, leaving 8 bases between. The CDR3 consists of 14 residues. Germline assignment: CDR1 LGHDT and CDR2 YNNKEL (reference sequence). CDR3 amino acids: CASSQPGSNSPLHF. As DNA, the CDR3 is TGTGCCAGCAGCCAACCAGGGAGTAATTCACCCCTCCACTTT. The variable domain in full, with the rest retrieved from reference TRBV3-1 and TRBJ1-6, is DTAVSQTPKYLVTQMGNDKSIKCEQNLGHDTMYWYKQDSKKFLKIMFSYNNKELIINETVPNRFSPKSPDKAHLNLHINSLELGDSAVYFCASSQPGSNSPLHFGNGTRLTVT.

V gene TRBV12-3 or TRBV12-4 combines with J gene TRBJ2-5; no definite D call. The germline V and J ends were trimmed by 7 bases and 9 bases, with 15 bases remaining between them. The CDR3 runs to 12 residues. This CDR3 is CASTRQRSAQYF. DNA for the CDR3: TGTGCCAGCACCAGGCAGAGGAGCGCCCAGTACTTC.

This chain links TRBV14 with TRBJ2-1; 10 bases align to TRBD2. Germline assignment: CDR1 SGHDN and CDR2 FVKESK. The junction had 7 bases not matched to a gene; V was cut back by 3 bases and J by 5 bases. CDR3 size: 16 residues. The CDR3 region is CASSQASGGPHNEQFF. DNA of the CDR3: TGTGCCAGCAGCCAGGCTAGCGGGGGACCTCACAATGAGCAGTTCTTC.

The V call is TRBV29-1, the J call TRBJ1-5; the D is unclear. V was pared by 6 bases and J by 2 bases, with 14 bases between. The germline CDR1 and CDR2 sequences are SQVTM and ANQGSEA. CDR3 length: 14 amino acids. In DNA, the CDR3 is TGCAGCGTCGGAACACCTGGGGGCAATCAGCCCCAGCATTTT. As protein: CSVGTPGGNQPQHF.

V gene TRBV27 combines with J gene TRBJ1-1, with 8 bases identical to TRBD1. Per germline, CDR1 MNHEY and CDR2 SMNVEV (reference sequence). This CDR3 contains 12 residues. Germline trimming cut 6 bases from V and 10 bases from J; bases unmatched to any gene: 7. This chain's CDR3 is CASRTGVSGAFF. The CDR3 DNA reads TGTGCCAGCAGGACAGGGGTTTCTGGAGCTTTCTTT.

J is TRBJ2-1 and V is TRBV5-4, with 7 positions matching TRBD1. V lost 4 bases and J lost 6; bases outside the gene matches: 10. CDR1 and CDR2 (germline): SGHNT, YYREEE (reference sequence). There are 15 residues in the CDR3. In DNA, the CDR3 is TGTGCCAGCAGCCAAGGGACAGTAATCAGCAATGAGCAGTTCTTC. Translated, it gives CASSQGTVISNEQFF.

The rearrangement joins TRBV20-1 to TRBJ2-7, with D possibly being TRBD1 or TRBD2 (5 bases each). Trimming stripped 5 bases from V and 4 bases from J, with 15 bases between. This CDR3 region has 13 residues. Germline V gene data show CDR1 as DFQATT and CDR2 as SNEGSKA (reference sequence). The CDR3 region is CSARSRDPYEQYF. DNA of the CDR3: TGCAGTGCTCGATCCCGGGACCCGTACGAGCAGTACTTC.

The CDR3 bases are TGTGCCAGCAGCCCACTAGGGACAGGATTCCAAGAGACCCAGTACTTC. Translated, it gives CASSPLGTGFQETQYF. The chain recombines TRBV7-3 with TRBJ2-5; 8 nucleotides align to TRBD1. Germline-derived CDR1 and CDR2 are SGHTA and FQGTGA. V was clipped by 5 bases and J by 1 base; unmatched bases: 9. The CDR3 consists of 16 residues.

J is TRBJ2-5 and V is TRBV10-3; D may be TRBD1 (6 bases). The CDR3 has 12 amino acids. V lost 9 bases, J lost 5 bases, and 13 bases lay in between. CDR1 ENHRY and CDR2 SYGVKD come from the germline V gene. The CDR3 here is CAIQGFGETQYF. As DNA, the CDR3 is TGTGCCATTCAGGGGTTTGGGGAGACCCAGTACTTC.

V and J are TRBV20-1 and TRBJ2-1; no clear D gene. V was pared by 6 bases and J by 5 bases, with 8 bases between. This CDR3 region has 11 residues. The germline gives CDR1 DFQATT, CDR2 SNEGSKA (reference sequence). The CDR3 protein is CSADLNNEQFF. In DNA, the CDR3 is TGCAGTGCCGACCTTAACAATGAGCAGTTCTTC.

The chain has TRBV4-2 and TRBJ2-2; D call uncertain. The CDR3 totals 15 residues. V was clipped by 4 bases and J by 0 bases, with 9 bases between them. Per the germline V gene, CDR1 is LGHNA and CDR2 is YNFKEQ. The CDR3 nucleotides read TGTGCCAGCAGCCTTCCCGACTCGAACACCGGGGAGCTGTTTTTT. Translating it yields CASSLPDSNTGELFF.

The chain is built from TRBV29-1 and TRBJ2-1, with a possible D match to TRBD1 (6 bases). The CDR3 has 16 amino acids. Trimming removed 6 bases from V and 4 bases from J, with 22 bases in between. Per the germline V gene, CDR1 is SQVTM and CDR2 is ANQGSEA. The CDR3 sequence is CSVARAQGKSYNEQFF. The CDR3 DNA is TGCAGCGTCGCCAGGGCACAGGGAAAGAGTTACAATGAGCAGTTCTTC.

This clonotype was seen only once. The chain has TRBV7-9 and TRBJ2-2; the match to TRBD2 covers 7 bases. The CDR3 runs to 15 residues. Germline values: CDR1 SEHNR, CDR2 FQNEAQ (reference sequence). The V and J ends lost 4 bases and 4 bases, in that order; junction bases with no gene match: 6. The DNA for the CDR3 is TGTGCCAGCAGCTCACTAGCGTCAGTCACCGGGGAGCTGTTTTTT. This codes for CASSSLASVTGELFF.

The chain is built from TRBV10-2 and TRBJ2-1; 10 bases fit TRBD2. Germline V gene sequence: CDR1 WSHSY, CDR2 SAAADI. The CDR3 consists of 14 residues. V lost 7 bases, J lost 11 bases, and 11 bases stayed unmatched. CDR3 amino acids: CASTPGERGGQQFF. The CDR3 region has the DNA TGCGCCAGCACACCCGGGGAGCGGGGGGGCCAGCAGTTCTTC.

V gene TRBV12-3 or TRBV12-4 combines with J gene TRBJ2-1, with 8 bases aligning to TRBD2. The CDR3 has 15 amino acids. The trim removed 5 bases at V and 6 bases at J, leaving 9 bases unmatched. DNA for the CDR3: TGTGCCAGCAGTCCCGGGGGGGCCCAGGGCAATGAGCAGTTCTTC. Residues: CASSPGGAQGNEQFF.

The chain recombines TRBV5-1 with TRBJ1-1; 9 bases line up with TRBD1. This CDR3 comprises 14 residues. The germline V gene has CDR1 SGHRS and CDR2 YFSETQ. With 5 bases clipped from V and 1 base from J, the junction kept 3 bases outside the gene matches. The CDR3 loop is CASSEQGANTEAFF. The DNA for the CDR3 is TGCGCCAGCAGTGAACAGGGGGCGAACACTGAAGCTTTCTTT.

Only one count was recorded for this clonotype. The rearrangement uses TRBV29-1 and TRBJ1-4; no clear D. Germline CDR1 and CDR2: SQVTM and ANQGSEA. The CDR3 has 10 residues. Trimming took off 2 bases at V and 10 bases at J, with 5 bases between the two ends. CDR3 region: CSVEIAKLFF. The DNA of the CDR3 is TGCAGCGTTGAAATTGCAAAACTGTTTTTT.

The rearrangement links TRBV10-3 to TRBJ2-1, with no clear D. Per the germline V gene, CDR1 is ENHRY and CDR2 is SYGVKD. The CDR3 spans 12 residues. V was clipped by 7 bases and J by 9 bases, with 13 bases between them. The CDR3 spells CAIMSLVGEQFF. CDR3 nucleotide sequence: TGTGCCATCATGAGCCTAGTCGGTGAGCAGTTCTTC.

This clonotype was seen only once. The CDR3 spells CASSHGLAGVSSGANVLTF. In DNA, the CDR3 is TGTGCCAGCAGCCACGGACTAGCGGGGGTGAGCTCTGGGGCCAACGTCCTGACTTTC. The rearrangement uses TRBV3-1 and TRBJ2-6; 13 positions match TRBD2. Germline trimming cut 3 bases from V and 0 bases from J; bases unmatched to any gene: 5. Germline V CDR1 and CDR2: LGHDT, YNNKEL (reference sequence). The CDR3 spans 19 residues.